This T cell receptor (beta chain) was identified during a study of blood T cell repertoires in COVID-19. Germline CDR1 and CDR2: LNHNV and YYDKDF (reference sequence). The CDR3 covers 16 residues. The V and J ends lost 0 bases and 1 base respectively, with 11 bases between them. Participants' own reports of clinical history determined their cohort assignment. In the original processing: Reference gene primer amplification in the assay estimated nucleated cell counts. Produced via immunoSEQ multiplex PCR; TCRdb's table is partial and in-frame only. V and J calls and clone size are those listed in that table; D and trimming were worked out from the DNA. The repertoire includes roughly 220,000 clones, 88% of them detected once, and approximately 2.7% sits in the top ten.

The chain couples TRBV15 to TRBJ2-3, with D perhaps TRBD2 (6 bases). Sequencing input: PBMCs or T cells enriched from blood (not recorded which). The receptor was isolated from a woman in her twenties or thirties who had recovered from COVID-19. This CDR3 is CATSREAPGGTDTQYF. The DNA for the CDR3 is TGTGCCACCAGCAGAGAGGCTCCGGGGGGCACAGATACGCAGTATTTT.